This T cell receptor (beta chain) was documented in a study of CD8 T cells in Susac syndrome. The study's findings and limits: As the study acknowledged, the number of individuals in its TCR sequencing and HLA analysis was relatively small.

RNA was extracted with the RNeasy kit, and a quantity of about 0.5 to 1 ug was reverse transcribed using random hexamers. Amplification of TCR beta CDR3 spanned 54 Vbeta and 13 Jbeta via immunoSEQ multiplex PCR. TCRdb reprocessed the immunoSEQ multiplex PCR reads via MiXCR and lists one record per CDR3 protein. The sample comprises roughly 250,000 distinct CDR3 sequences, 96% of which are singletons, and around 0.1% rests with the top ten. Points on this clonotype: Antigen: not known.

The CDR3 runs to 15 residues. V lost 6 bases to trimming and J lost 7 bases, with 19 bases between them. The chain recombines TRBV12-3 or TRBV12-4 with TRBJ1-5, with D hard to call. The sequence came from a human donor with Susac syndrome. The sequenced material came from CD4+ T cells from PBMCs. The CDR3 loop is CASRDGNTVGQPQHF. Here the CDR3 DNA reads TGTGCCAGCAGGGACGGGAATACCGTTGGCCAGCCCCAGCATTTT.